A selection of T cell receptor beta chains follows, all from one sample in a study of Ad26.COV2.S vaccination and SARS-CoV-2 variants. The assay was immunoSEQ multiplex PCR, and TCRdb's table has in-frame clones only and misses some. The sample gives 440,000 or so clones, 80% to 90% of which show up once; around 1.8% is in the top ten. This specimen consisted of peripheral blood, obtained in a trial of Ad26.COV2.S vaccine versus placebo. The receptors shown here come from a person aged 18-60 years who received the Ad26.COV2.S COVID-19 vaccine or a placebo. The CDR3 runs from the conserved cysteine through the conserved F or W. Fields, in order: J gene, V gene, clone size, CDR3 protein. Some rows mark clone size as missing; the rest say once, few, many or name a class of expanded clone.

>TRBJ2-1|TRBV9|once
CASSVAASGTTSRYNEQFF
>TRBJ1-3|TRBV30|.
CAWSVPGQAHSGNTIYF
>TRBJ1-2|TRBV18|few
CASSAGGYGYTF
>TRBJ2-5|TRBV6-5|.
CASSYLDRAVGTQYF
>TRBJ2-7|TRBV29-1|once
CSVGDDGKLAGDFSYEQYF
>TRBJ2-1|TRBV19|.
CASSMGLAGAYNEQFF
>TRBJ2-1|TRBV6-5|once
CASSRGTGYNEQFF
>TRBJ2-6|TRBV6-5|few
CALEDGTSGANVLTF
>TRBJ2-7|TRBV9|.
CASSVGESYEQYF
>TRBJ2-1|TRBV5-1|.
CASSLDQFEQFF
>TRBJ1-6|TRBV5-1|once
CASSLGGPNSPLHF
>TRBJ1-4|TRBV27|.
CASSYGTGGFGNEKLFF
>TRBJ2-3|TRBV27|.
CASRTNTPRAQYF
>TRBJ1-1|TRBV7-2|.
CASSPYRAETEAFF
>TRBJ2-7|TRBV9|.
CASSVSGATYEQYF
>TRBJ1-2|TRBV10-3|.
CATYGGGDGYTF
>TRBJ2-6|TRBV5-1|.
CASSLTGSSGANVLTF
>TRBJ2-5|TRBV2|.
CAKGGVGAEQETQYF
>TRBJ2-1|TRBV4-2|.
CASSQGSGSTDEQFF
>TRBJ1-4|TRBV27|.
CASRTQGSTNEKLFF
>TRBJ2-2|TRBV4-1|.
CASSQVTGSALRTGELFF
>TRBJ1-2|TRBV9|once
CASSPTVSQAYGYTF
>TRBJ1-3|TRBV18|.
CASSPMEGTGNTIYF
>TRBJ1-2|TRBV6-2/TRBV6-3|.
CASSSTGFGYTF
>TRBJ1-2|TRBV4-3|.
CASSLRTGDGYTF
>TRBJ2-3|TRBV6-5|.
CASSTSGLARYTQYF
>TRBJ2-7|TRBV11-1|.
CASSYAPGEGEQYF
>TRBJ1-3|TRBV19|few
CASSDQVTYGNTIYF
>TRBJ2-1|TRBV27|.
CASSLGWTSQGNEQFF
>TRBJ2-3|TRBV3-1/TRBV3-2|.
CASSRRASTTDTQYF
>TRBJ1-2|TRBV4-1|.
CASRDTYRVDGYTF
>TRBJ2-5|TRBV27|.
CASSYGTSGQETQYF
>TRBJ2-5|TRBV7-3|once
CASSLTIRETQYF
>TRBJ2-7|TRBV9|.
CASSVGQGNEQYF
>TRBJ2-7|TRBV7-2|.
CASSSLKLEQYF
>TRBJ2-2|TRBV4-1|.
CASSRSQGANTGELFF
>TRBJ2-3|TRBV11-2|.
CASSLVSAPQGGTDTQYF
>TRBJ2-2|TRBV9|.
CASSTRGDSGPANTGELFF
>TRBJ1-4|TRBV7-2|.
CASSLVRASNEKLFF
>TRBJ1-5|TRBV30|.
CAWSVSSNQPQHF
>TRBJ2-3|TRBV6-6|.
CASSAGGFTDTQYF
>TRBJ1-4|TRBV7-9|.
CASSLGAGEKLFF
>TRBJ2-7|TRBV9|.
CASSVDGDKQYF
>TRBJ2-1|TRBV7-9|.
CASSPTGTRVNEQFF